This is a list of T cell receptor beta chains from one sample in a study of control samples from healthy donors and cancer patients. Some clones are missing from TCRdb's copy, which holds only in-frame ones; the method was immunoSEQ multiplex PCR. The sample gives 150,000 or so clones, just over 85% of which show up once; about 5.3% is in the top ten. Material for sequencing was blood. These receptors all stem from a woman under 40 in good health. CDR3s leave out the opening cysteine and the closing phenylalanine or tryptophan. Fields, in order: J gene, V gene, CDR3 protein.

J gene: TRBJ1-3
V gene: TRBV10-3
CDR3 protein: AISAGTEAGNTIY

J gene: TRBJ2-1
V gene: TRBV14
CDR3 protein: ASSQYRTYSYNEQF

J gene: TRBJ2-1
V gene: TRBV6-5
CDR3 protein: ASGRGPNEQF

J gene: TRBJ1-1
V gene: TRBV6-1
CDR3 protein: ASSEGTGGTEAF

J gene: TRBJ2-3
V gene: TRBV3-1/TRBV3-2
CDR3 protein: ASSPLTSGGLSRTDTQY

J gene: TRBJ2-2
V gene: TRBV7-7
CDR3 protein: ASSFSQATGELF

J gene: TRBJ1-5
V gene: TRBV10-3
CDR3 protein: AISEDGAGNQPQH

J gene: TRBJ2-3
V gene: TRBV9
CDR3 protein: ASSSTLAGVSTDTQY

J gene: TRBJ1-1
V gene: TRBV9
CDR3 protein: ASSVFSKFSTEAF

J gene: TRBJ1-2
V gene: TRBV9
CDR3 protein: ASSVAGNRNYGYT

J gene: TRBJ1-5
V gene: TRBV9
CDR3 protein: ASSVGGGAQPQH

J gene: TRBJ1-5
V gene: TRBV10-3
CDR3 protein: AIGSGDRFNQPQH

J gene: TRBJ1-5
V gene: TRBV7-9
CDR3 protein: ASSLAAHQPQH

J gene: TRBJ2-1
V gene: TRBV5-1
CDR3 protein: ASSWGSSSYNEQF

J gene: TRBJ2-5
V gene: TRBV20-1
CDR3 protein: SAENQETQY

J gene: TRBJ1-1
V gene: TRBV11-3
CDR3 protein: ASSPRGGTGDSEAF

J gene: TRBJ1-2
V gene: TRBV27
CDR3 protein: ASSSGQEKLTNYGYT

J gene: TRBJ1-6
V gene: TRBV5-1
CDR3 protein: ASSLQPGNSPLH

J gene: TRBJ1-2
V gene: TRBV10-3
CDR3 protein: AISGTDRRDYGYT

J gene: TRBJ2-7
V gene: TRBV28
CDR3 protein: ASTFMAQGGYEQY

J gene: TRBJ1-1
V gene: TRBV3-1/TRBV3-2
CDR3 protein: ASRQGRPNTEAF

J gene: TRBJ2-2
V gene: TRBV25-1
CDR3 protein: ASRGPLLNTGELF

J gene: TRBJ1-2
V gene: TRBV27
CDR3 protein: ASSPRGGWNDGYT

J gene: TRBJ2-5
V gene: TRBV6-6
CDR3 protein: ASSGQGVERETQY

J gene: TRBJ1-1
V gene: TRBV2
CDR3 protein: ASRGMTVSAEAF

J gene: TRBJ1-1
V gene: TRBV2
CDR3 protein: ASSLRADTEAF

J gene: TRBJ2-1
V gene: TRBV7-9
CDR3 protein: ASSSGGLYNEQF

J gene: TRBJ1-2
V gene: TRBV2
CDR3 protein: ASGNRDRNYGYT

J gene: TRBJ2-7
V gene: TRBV5-1
CDR3 protein: ASSLGGGGRKYEQY

J gene: TRBJ2-7
V gene: TRBV28
CDR3 protein: ASRIFQGGYEQY

J gene: TRBJ1-1
V gene: TRBV11-2
CDR3 protein: ASSFLGWGGAPEAF

J gene: TRBJ2-3
V gene: TRBV6-6
CDR3 protein: ASRQTSGDTDTQY

J gene: TRBJ1-1
V gene: TRBV11-3
CDR3 protein: ASSSGGDGRSEAF

J gene: TRBJ2-3
V gene: TRBV13
CDR3 protein: ASSRGQGGDTQY

J gene: TRBJ2-2
V gene: TRBV15
CDR3 protein: ATSRERRLAETGELF